A single sample gave rise to the 27 T cell receptor beta chains below, sequenced in a study of cytomegalovirus exposure and HLA in healthy donors. Primers: 60 Vbeta forward and 13 Jbeta reverse. The repertoire was sequenced with immunoSEQ multiplex PCR; TCRdb's copy has only in-frame clones and lacks some. The sample contains 140,000 to 150,000 clones, about four fifths of which appear only once. Sample: PBMCs. The receptors derive from a man aged 35 to 55 in good health and CMV-seronegative.

This sequence joins TRBV2 and TRBJ1-5; no definite D call. Trimming took off 2 bases at V and 0 bases at J, with 14 bases between the two ends. The CDR3 covers 17 residues. Germline assignment: CDR1 SNHLY and CDR2 FYNNEI. The CDR3 region is CASSERGSAYSNQPQHF. The CDR3 region has the DNA TGTGCCAGCAGTGAACGAGGCAGCGCCTATAGCAATCAGCCCCAGCATTTT.

The V gene is TRBV9, the J gene TRBJ2-1; the match to TRBD2 covers 14 bases. V shed 4 bases and J 2 bases; nucleotides not matched to a gene: 8. The CDR3 is made up of 18 amino acids. The V gene's germline CDR1 is SGDLS and CDR2 YYNGEE. As DNA, the CDR3 is TGTGCCAGCAGCCTTAGGACTAGCGGGGGGTCCGCCTACAATGAGCAGTTCTTC. This encodes CASSLRTSGGSAYNEQFF.

On this clone: Relative to the germline gene, one junction end is altered; a read error may explain this. The gene calls are TRBV5-8 and TRBJ2-5; D gene unclear. The germline V gene has CDR1 SGHTS and CDR2 YDEGEE. The CDR3 is 15 residues long. CDR3 nucleotides: TGTGCCAGCAGCTTGGTCTTTCGCAACCAGGAGACCCAGTACTTC. Protein product: CASSLVFRNQETQYF. Variable domain in full (rest from reference TRBV5-8 and TRBJ2-5): EAGVTQSPTHLIKTRGQQATLRCSPISGHTSVYWYQQALGLGLQFLLWYDEGEERNRGNFPPRFSGRQFPNYSSELNVNALELEDSALYLCASSLVFRNQETQYFGPGTRLLVL.

In DNA, the CDR3 is TGTGCCAGCAGTTACTCAAATAGGGGAGATACGCAGTATTTT. Its protein is CASSYSNRGDTQYF. V gene TRBV6-6 combines with J gene TRBJ2-3; TRBD1 might be the D (5 bases). Trimming took 0 bases from V and 5 from J, leaving 9 bases between them. The germline CDR1 and CDR2 sequences are MNHNY and SVGAGI (reference sequence). The CDR3 runs to 14 residues.

The chain employs TRBV27 and TRBJ2-7; D perhaps matches TRBD1 (5 bases). Germline V gene data show CDR1 as MNHEY and CDR2 as SMNVEV (reference sequence). With 2 bases removed from V and 2 bases from J, the gap between germline ends came to 7 bases. The CDR3 runs to 13 residues. The CDR3 nucleotides are TGTGCCAGCAGTTTACAGGGAACCTACGAGCAGTACTTC. Amino acids: CASSLQGTYEQYF.

The chain recombines TRBV27 with TRBJ2-5; weak D call: TRBD2 (7 bases). Germline V gene lookup returns CDR1 MNHEY and CDR2 SMNVEV (reference sequence). This CDR3 region has 14 residues. Trimming shortened V by 5 bases and J by 5 bases, and 15 bases separated the two germline ends. The CDR3 region is CASSERGARETQYF. CDR3 bases: TGTGCCAGCAGTGAACGGGGGGCCCGGGAGACCCAGTACTTC.

This clone was observed a few times. The chain combines TRBV2 with TRBJ1-1; 10 bases map to TRBD1. V was pared by 5 bases and J by 8 bases, with 11 bases of the junction left unmatched. The CDR3 totals 15 residues. CDR1 and CDR2 from the germline V gene are SNHLY and FYNNEI. CDR3 sequence reads: CASSSVGQGGREAFF. CDR3 nucleotides: TGTGCCAGCAGTAGTGTCGGACAGGGGGGACGAGAAGCTTTCTTT.

The rearrangement links TRBV9 to TRBJ2-7; 12 nucleotides match TRBD1. The CDR3 is 14 amino acids. The J segment lost 8 bases and the V segment lost 4 bases, leaving 7 bases of the junction unmatched. Germline CDR1 is SGDLS and CDR2 is YYNGEE. CDR3 in DNA: TGTGCCAGCAGCTTCACGGGACAGGGGGCGAAGCAGTACTTC. Translating it yields CASSFTGQGAKQYF.

This clone was found once. The chain combines TRBV5-4 with TRBJ2-7, with D tentatively TRBD1 (6 bases). Germline V lookup: CDR1 SGHNT, CDR2 YYREEE (reference sequence). With 0 bases removed from V and 0 bases from J, the gap between germline ends came to 10 bases. This CDR3 contains 15 residues. The CDR3 region is CASSLGPTGSYEQYF. CDR3 nucleotide sequence: TGTGCCAGCAGCTTGGGGCCGACAGGCTCCTACGAGCAGTACTTC.

This chain connects TRBV5-4 to TRBJ2-7; weak D call: TRBD1 (5 bases). The CDR3 sequence is 12 residues long. The V gene's germline CDR1 is SGHNT and CDR2 YYREEE (reference sequence). V gave up 4 bases and J gave up 3 bases, with 8 bases separating them. The DNA of the CDR3 is TGTGCCAGCAGCACAGGAGACTACGAGCAGTACTTC. It yields the protein CASSTGDYEQYF.

This clone was counted only a few times. The rearrangement uses TRBV4-1 and TRBJ1-5, with 12 bases fitting TRBD1. Germline values: CDR1 MGHRA, CDR2 YSYEKL. V dropped 1 base and J dropped 0; count of bases not matched to a gene: 10. This CDR3 is 20 amino acids long. CDR3 protein: CASSQGDRGQAGYSNQPQHF. CDR3 nucleotide sequence: TGCGCCAGCAGCCAAGGGGACAGGGGGCAGGCCGGGTATAGCAATCAGCCCCAGCATTTT.

This clone was picked up one time. The chain combines TRBV15 with TRBJ1-1; the D gene is possibly TRBD1 (5 bases). The CDR3 sequence is 15 residues long. Germline V lookup: CDR1 LNHNV, CDR2 YYDKDF (reference sequence). The ends were cut back, 4 bases at V and 11 bases at J, with 23 bases in the middle. The CDR3 DNA reads as TGTGCCACCAGCAACAAGTGGGACGGGGGGTCTTCGGCTTTCTTT. Translation: CATSNKWDGGSSAFF. The full variable domain, its missing parts supplied by reference TRBV15 and TRBJ1-1, is DAMVIQNPRYQVTQFGKPVTLSCSQTLNHNVMYWYQQKSSQAPKLLFHYYDKDFNNEADTPDNFQSRRPNTSFCFLDIRSPGLGDTAMYLCATSNKWDGGSSAFFGQGTRLTVV.

The chain is built from TRBV27 and TRBJ2-3, with TRBD2 matching 7 bases. V lost 3 bases, J lost 2 bases, and 2 bases stayed unmatched. Looked up from germline, CDR1 is MNHEY and CDR2 is SMNVEV (reference sequence). The CDR3 sequence is 14 residues long. Written as DNA, the CDR3 is TGTGCCAGCAGTTTCGGACTAGACACAGATACGCAGTATTTT. Its translation: CASSFGLDTDTQYF.

This clone was found a few times. The V gene is TRBV19, the J gene TRBJ2-2; possibly TRBD2 for D (5 bases). The germline V gene has CDR1 LNHDA and CDR2 SQIVND (reference sequence). V was trimmed by 2 bases and J by 4 bases, leaving 8 bases between them. This CDR3 region has 14 residues. The DNA of the CDR3 is TGTGCCAGTAGTATATCAGAGGGCACCGGGGAGCTGTTTTTT. This codes for CASSISEGTGELFF.

This rearrangement joins TRBV4-1 to TRBJ2-1; no reliable D call. The CDR3 spans 13 residues. CDR1 and CDR2 from the germline V gene are MGHRA and YSYEKL. V lost 2 bases and J 4 bases, leaving 6 bases between the germline ends. Here the CDR3 reads CASSQNIYNEQFF. CDR3 DNA: TGCGCCAGCAGCCAAAACATTTACAATGAGCAGTTCTTC.

This clone was observed once. The CDR3 region is CASSLAGLETQYF. In nucleotides, the CDR3 is TGTGCCAGCAGTCTAGCGGGTCTAGAGACCCAGTACTTC. The chain links TRBV2 to TRBJ2-5; 8 nucleotides align to TRBD2. The CDR3 loop spans 13 amino acids. Germline trimming cut 5 bases from V and 4 bases from J; bases unmatched to any gene: 3. Germline CDR1 is SNHLY and CDR2 is FYNNEI.

This rearrangement joins TRBV7-9 to TRBJ2-3, with no clear D. Looked up from germline, CDR1 is SEHNR and CDR2 is FQNEAQ (reference sequence). The CDR3 is made up of 17 amino acids. The V end lost 4 bases, the J end lost 1 base, and 18 bases lay between the germline ends. The CDR3 region has the DNA TGTGCCAGCAGCTCCCGTGTTTATCGCGGCGGCACAGATACGCAGTATTTT. Encoded protein: CASSSRVYRGGTDTQYF.

This clone was detected only a few times. The V gene is TRBV2, the J gene TRBJ2-3, with 12 bases identical to TRBD2. This CDR3 region has 15 residues. The V segment lost 4 bases and the J segment 1 base; nucleotides outside the gene matches: 0. CDR1 and CDR2 (germline): SNHLY, FYNNEI. The CDR3 protein is CASSGTSGGTDTQYF. The CDR3 DNA reads TGTGCCAGCAGTGGGACTAGCGGGGGCACAGATACGCAGTATTTT.

In its sample, this clone was seen a few times. This chain connects TRBV4-3 to TRBJ2-2; 9 bases are a match to TRBD2. CDR3 length: 16 residues. After removal of 1 base from V and 3 bases from J, the junction contained 3 bases not matched to a gene. Germline V CDR1 and CDR2: LGHNA, YSLEER. The CDR3 DNA sequence: TGCGCCAGCAGCCAAGTTCAGCGGGGGGACACCGGGGAGCTGTTTTTT. Translating it yields CASSQVQRGDTGELFF.

The chain links TRBV9 to TRBJ2-6, with unresolved D. V was clipped by 2 bases and J by 0 bases, with 12 bases between them. The CDR3 runs 17 residues. Per the germline V gene, CDR1 is SGDLS and CDR2 is YYNGEE. CDR3 residues: CASSVVPSSSGANVLTF. In DNA form, the CDR3 reads TGTGCCAGCAGCGTCGTCCCTTCTTCCTCTGGGGCCAACGTCCTGACTTTC.

V and J are TRBV5-4 and TRBJ2-5; possible D gene TRBD2, 5 bases. Germline CDR1 reads SGHNT; CDR2 reads YYREEE (reference sequence). The V end was cut by 0 bases, the J end by 1 base, with 10 bases between. The CDR3 loop spans 15 amino acids. CDR3 DNA: TGTGCCAGCAGCTTGGCAGCGGACCTCCAAGAGACCCAGTACTTC. This gives the protein CASSLAADLQETQYF.

V gene TRBV25-1 combines with J gene TRBJ2-1; 8 bases are shared with TRBD2. The CDR3 contains 11 residues. Germline trimming cut 6 bases from V and 13 bases from J; bases unmatched to any gene: 5. Germline V gene lookup returns CDR1 MGHDK and CDR2 SYGVNS. The CDR3 reads CASSYGLAQFF. The CDR3 nucleotides are TGTGCCAGCAGCTACGGACTAGCTCAGTTCTTC.

The chain joins TRBV18 to TRBJ2-7; possibly TRBD1 for D (8 bases). Germline CDR1 is KGHSH and CDR2 is LQKENI. V was shortened by 5 bases and J by 7 bases, with 18 bases between the two germline ends. The CDR3 is 14 amino acids. The CDR3 is CASSERQGRGEQYF. CDR3 nucleotide sequence: TGTGCCAGCTCAGAACGACAGGGGCGGGGGGAGCAGTACTTC.

This chain uses TRBV5-1 with TRBJ2-1, with 13 bases that match TRBD2. The junction had 10 bases not matched to a gene; V was cut back by 4 bases and J by 9 bases. Germline V gives CDR1 SGHRS, CDR2 YFSETQ. There are 16 residues in the CDR3. The chain's CDR3 is CASSPFTSGGASEQFF. CDR3 nucleotides: TGCGCCAGCAGCCCCTTTACTAGCGGGGGGGCCAGTGAGCAGTTCTTC. The whole variable domain, filled in from reference TRBV5-1 and TRBJ2-1, reads KAGVTQTPRYLIKTRGQQVTLSCSPISGHRSVSWYQQTPGQGLQFLFEYFSETQRNKGNFPGRFSGRQFSNSRSEMNVSTLELGDSALYLCASSPFTSGGASEQFFGPGTRLTVL.

This rearrangement joins TRBV4-3 to TRBJ2-5; 15 bases agree with TRBD2. CDR1 is LGHNA, CDR2 YSLEER, per germline. The CDR3 is 17 residues long. Trimming took 0 bases from V and 5 from J; bases not matched to a gene: 4. The CDR3: CASSQDGLAGGLETQYF. CDR3 bases: TGCGCCAGCAGCCAAGACGGACTAGCGGGGGGGCTGGAGACCCAGTACTTC.

This clone was counted a single time. The chain combines TRBV5-1 with TRBJ2-1; 12 bases agree with TRBD2. V lost 4 bases, J lost 0 bases, and 11 bases stayed unmatched. Per the germline V gene, CDR1 is SGHRS and CDR2 is YFSETQ. This CDR3 is 19 amino acids long. CDR3 nucleotides: TGCGCCAGCAGCAGCCTCCCGACTAGCGGGGGTTTCTCCTACAATGAGCAGTTCTTC. Protein sequence: CASSSLPTSGGFSYNEQFF. The full variable domain, completed using reference TRBV5-1 and TRBJ2-1, is KAGVTQTPRYLIKTRGQQVTLSCSPISGHRSVSWYQQTPGQGLQFLFEYFSETQRNKGNFPGRFSGRQFSNSRSEMNVSTLELGDSALYLCASSSLPTSGGFSYNEQFFGPGTRLTVL.

This clone was recorded once. The sample holds other DNA sequences that translate to the same CDR3. The rearrangement joins TRBV30 to TRBJ2-7; D gene ambiguous. This CDR3 is 12 amino acids long. Germline V gene lookup returns CDR1 GTSNPN and CDR2 SVGIG (reference sequence). V lost 2 bases, J lost 2 bases, and 7 bases lay in between. The CDR3 region is CAWSPGTYEQYF. The CDR3 nucleotides are TGTGCCTGGAGTCCAGGAACCTACGAGCAGTACTTC.